These T cell receptor beta chains were read from a single sample in a study of T cells in Graves' hyperthyroidism and ophthalmopathy. TCRdb fed the multiplex PCR reads into MiXCR, producing one record per CDR3 protein. The table includes 450,000 to 700,000 distinct CDR3 sequences, about half detected once. What was sequenced was peripheral blood or thyroid tissue (not recorded which). The source of these receptors is an adult woman with Graves' disease, either hyperthyroidism or ophthalmopathy (not recorded which). The CDR3 runs from the conserved cysteine through the conserved F or W. The order of the fields is D gene, J gene, clone size, V gene, CDR3 protein, CDR3 DNA. The D gene is left open where the match is weak. Clone size is shown for a subset of rows, as once, few, many or a class of expanded clone.

>TRBD1|TRBJ1-6|few|TRBV29-1
CSLRQGGSPLHF
TGCAGCTTGAGACAGGGCGGCTCACCCCTCCACTTT
>-|TRBJ2-5|medium-sized|TRBV18
CASSPVTGETQYF
TGTGCCAGCTCACCAGTAACGGGAGAGACCCAGTACTTC
>-|TRBJ1-4|-|TRBV7-6
CASGLAVERKKLFF
TGTGCCAGCGGCTTAGCGGTGGAACGTAAAAAACTGTTTTTT
>-|TRBJ1-5|many|TRBV4-1
CASSRYDSNQPQHF
TGCGCCAGCAGCCGTTACGACAGCAATCAGCCCCAGCATTTT
>-|TRBJ1-1|many|TRBV9
CASSVVKNTEAFF
TGTGCCAGCAGCGTAGTTAAGAACACTGAAGCTTTCTTT
>-|TRBJ2-7|once|TRBV7-9
CASSTLQPGQPYEQYF
TGTGCCAGCAGCACCCTACAACCTGGGCAGCCCTACGAGCAGTACTTC
>-|TRBJ1-2|-|TRBV4-1
CASSQEAAIIPIYGYTF
TGCGCCAGCAGCCAAGAGGCAGCGATAATACCCATTTATGGCTACACCTTC
>-|TRBJ1-5|many|TRBV6-5
CASSYVPRSNQPQHF
TGTGCCAGCAGTTACGTGCCGAGGAGCAATCAGCCCCAGCATTTT
>TRBD1|TRBJ1-2|few|TRBV6-5
CASSQNRGTPYGYTF
TGTGCCAGCAGCCAAAACAGGGGGACCCCCTATGGCTACACCTTC
>-|TRBJ2-2|many|TRBV11-1
CASSLARDTGELFF
TGTGCCAGCAGCTTAGCGAGAGACACCGGGGAGCTGTTTTTT
>-|TRBJ2-7|many|TRBV10-2
CASRGGWTGILGEQYF
TGCGCCAGCAGGGGGGGATGGACGGGCATCCTAGGCGAGCAGTACTTC
>-|TRBJ1-1|-|TRBV20-1
CSAKSNMVAFF
TGCAGTGCTAAGTCAAACATGGTAGCTTTCTTT
>-|TRBJ1-2|-|TRBV2
CASLAWGGGYTF
TGTGCCAGCTTAGCTTGGGGAGGCGGCTACACCTTC
>-|TRBJ2-7|many|TRBV20-1
CSAPPAASSYEQYF
TGCAGTGCCCCTCCGGCGGCCAGCTCCTACGAGCAGTACTTC
>TRBD2|TRBJ2-7|many|TRBV4-1
CASSHGRASGRKLFEQYF
TGCGCCAGCAGCCATGGTAGGGCTAGCGGGAGGAAATTGTTCGAGCAGTACTTC
>-|TRBJ1-1|many|TRBV7-9
CASSQGTNTEAFF
TGTGCCAGCAGCCAAGGGACCAACACTGAAGCTTTCTTT
>-|TRBJ2-6|many|TRBV2
CASSELGGPGANVLTF
TGTGCCAGCAGTGAACTAGGGGGACCTGGGGCCAACGTCCTGACTTTC
>-|TRBJ1-5|once|TRBV11-2
CASSYVWVTQPQHF
TGTGCCAGCAGCTACGTGTGGGTCACTCAGCCCCAGCATTTT
>TRBD1|TRBJ1-2|few|TRBV2
CASSMETGDGYTF
TGTGCCAGCAGTATGGAGACAGGGGACGGCTACACCTTC
>TRBD1|TRBJ2-2|-|TRBV7-9
CASSPGDRVYTGELFF
TGTGCCAGCAGCCCAGGAGACAGGGTGTACACCGGGGAGCTGTTTTTT
>-|TRBJ2-5|-|TRBV7-3
CASSLTLQETQYF
TGTGCCAGCAGCTTAACGTTGCAAGAGACCCAGTACTTC
>-|TRBJ1-4|-|TRBV7-2
CASSFSGFRAINEKLFF
TGTGCCAGCAGCTTTTCGGGTTTTAGGGCGATTAATGAAAAACTGTTTTTT
>-|TRBJ1-5|few|TRBV10-2
CASSESTYRYWYGNQPQHF
TGCGCCAGCAGTGAGTCGACATACAGATACTGGTATGGAAATCAGCCCCAGCATTTT
>-|TRBJ1-2|-|TRBV30
CAWRTGTHGHTF
TGTGCCTGGCGAACGGGGACGCACGGCCACACCTTC
>-|TRBJ1-6|many|TRBV7-3
CASSFQGRNSPLHF
TGTGCCAGCAGCTTTCAAGGTCGCAATTCACCCCTCCACTTT
>-|TRBJ1-5|many|TRBV20-1
CSASTKQYQPQHF
TGCAGTGCTAGCACCAAACAGTATCAGCCCCAGCATTTT
>TRBD2|TRBJ2-5|-|TRBV9
CAISAGLAGGGSYQETQYF
TGTGCCATCAGTGCCGGACTAGCGGGAGGGGGTTCCTACCAAGAGACCCAGTACTTC
>TRBD2|TRBJ2-5|many|TRBV28
CASSLWAGEGQETQYF
TGTGCCAGCAGTTTGTGGGCGGGAGAGGGCCAAGAGACCCAGTACTTC
>-|TRBJ1-1|once|TRBV5-4
CASSAFGGREAFF
TGTGCCAGCAGCGCGTTCGGCGGCCGAGAAGCTTTCTTT
>TRBD2|TRBJ2-2|many|TRBV5-1
CASALAGSNTGELFF
TGCGCCAGCGCCCTAGCGGGATCGAACACCGGGGAGCTGTTTTTT
>-|TRBJ1-2|-|TRBV4-1
CASSQERGNYGYTF
TGCGCCAGCAGCCAAGAAAGGGGAAACTATGGCTACACCTTC
>-|TRBJ2-2|-|TRBV5-1
CASSLPTAGELFF
TGCGCCAGCAGCTTGCCCACGGCAGGGGAGCTGTTTTTT
>TRBD2|TRBJ2-7|once|TRBV7-8
CASTGLAIYEQYF
TGTGCCAGCACGGGACTAGCAATCTACGAGCAGTACTTC
>-|TRBJ2-2|-|TRBV7-2
CASSSAANTGELFF
TGTGCCAGCAGCTCGGCGGCGAACACCGGGGAGCTGTTTTTT
>-|TRBJ2-7|many|TRBV2
CASREYYEQYF
TGTGCCAGCAGGGAATACTACGAGCAGTACTTC
>-|TRBJ2-1|-|TRBV7-3
CASSADLYNEQFF
TGTGCCAGCAGCGCTGACCTATACAATGAGCAGTTCTTC
>-|TRBJ1-2|-|TRBV29-1
CSVARERNYGYTF
TGCAGCGTGGCCAGGGAGAGAAACTATGGCTACACCTTC
>-|TRBJ1-2|many|TRBV6-5
CASSPPGRSYGYTF
TGTGCCAGCAGCCCCCCGGGGCGGTCCTATGGCTACACCTTC
>-|TRBJ2-5|-|TRBV20-1
CSASDPRGSSNQPQYF
TGCAGTGCGTCTGACCCCCGTGGGTCTAGCAATCAGCCCCAGTACTTC
>-|TRBJ2-5|-|TRBV2
CASIPAGETQYF
TGTGCCAGCATCCCCGCGGGCGAGACCCAGTACTTC
>-|TRBJ1-1|many|TRBV6-5
CASSSNTGRTEAFF
TGTGCCAGCAGTAGCAATACGGGGCGCACTGAAGCTTTCTTT
>TRBD2|TRBJ2-5|many|TRBV4-1
CASSPFSSAGGETQYF
TGCGCCAGCAGCCCTTTTTCCTCAGCGGGAGGAGAGACCCAGTACTTC
>TRBD2|TRBJ2-5|-|TRBV10-3
CAISSETSGIETQYF
TGTGCCATCAGTTCCGAGACTAGCGGGATTGAGACCCAGTACTTC
>-|TRBJ1-4|many|TRBV5-1
CASSTGHLSTNEKLFF
TGCGCCAGCAGCACTGGACACCTGTCAACTAATGAAAAACTGTTTTTT
>-|TRBJ1-1|-|TRBV29-1
CSAEQGTEAFF
TGCAGCGCTGAACAGGGCACTGAAGCTTTCTTT
>-|TRBJ1-1|many|TRBV5-6
CASSFLSNTEAFF
TGTGCCAGCAGCTTTCTGTCGAACACTGAAGCTTTCTTT
>-|TRBJ1-2|once|TRBV7-9
CASSPGRVFGYTF
TGTGCCAGCAGCCCGGGACGGGTCTTTGGCTACACCTTC
>-|TRBJ2-7|many|TRBV11-2
CASTFESGLLTYEQYF
TGTGCCAGCACCTTCGAATCGGGACTCTTGACCTACGAGCAGTACTTC
>-|TRBJ2-7|-|TRBV14
CAIAKQGYEQYF
TGTGCCATCGCCAAACAGGGCTACGAGCAGTACTTC
>-|TRBJ1-6|few|TRBV24-1
CATSDLGQQRSPLHF
TGTGCCACCAGTGATTTAGGGCAGCAGCGCTCACCCCTCCACTTT
>TRBD1|TRBJ2-5|-|TRBV29-1
CSVASDRVGEETQYF
TGCAGCGTTGCCTCGGACAGGGTGGGAGAGGAGACCCAGTACTTC
>TRBD1|TRBJ1-5|-|TRBV7-2
CASSLTGIDQPQHF
TGTGCCAGCAGCTTGACAGGGATCGATCAGCCCCAGCATTTT
>TRBD1|TRBJ1-1|many|TRBV29-1
CSGNGQGEAFF
TGCAGCGGTAATGGACAGGGAGAAGCTTTCTTT
>-|TRBJ1-1|-|TRBV25-1
CASKLWENTEAFF
TGTGCCAGCAAGTTATGGGAAAACACTGAAGCTTTCTTT
>-|TRBJ2-1|-|TRBV7-3
CASSFEGRHEQFF
TGTGCCAGCAGCTTTGAGGGTAGGCATGAGCAGTTCTTC
>-|TRBJ1-1|many|TRBV5-1
CASSLAWGWDTEAFF
TGCGCCAGCAGCTTGGCGTGGGGTTGGGACACTGAAGCTTTCTTT
>-|TRBJ1-1|few|TRBV29-1
CSVERPENTEAFF
TGCAGCGTTGAGCGGCCGGAGAACACTGAAGCTTTCTTT